The 20 T cell receptor beta chains reported below all come from one sample, sequenced in a study of glioma-infiltrating T cells after dendritic cell vaccination. Clones were sequenced by immunoSEQ multiplex PCR, and TCRdb holds only the in-frame ones, with some missing. The data show some 100,000 clones, roughly three quarters seen once. The material sequenced was blood, taken before dendritic cell vaccination. These TCRs come from a human donor with glioblastoma.

This chain connects TRBV6-5 to TRBJ2-7, with 9 bases that match TRBD1. Per germline, CDR1 MNHEY and CDR2 SVGAGI. The J segment lost 4 bases and the V segment lost 8 bases, leaving 3 bases of the junction unmatched. This CDR3 contains 12 residues. The CDR3 reads CASRDRAYEQYF. CDR3 sequence (DNA): TGTGCCAGCCGGGACAGGGCGTACGAGCAGTACTTC.

This clone is a singleton in its sample. This rearrangement joins TRBV28 to TRBJ2-7, with a tentative D call TRBD1 (6 bases). CDR1 is MDHEN and CDR2 is SYDVKM in the germline V gene. CDR3 length equals 14 residues. Trimming took 4 bases from V and 6 from J, leaving 16 bases between them. This CDR3 is CASSSTGMWGEQYF. As DNA, the CDR3 is TGTGCCAGCAGTTCAACAGGGATGTGGGGCGAGCAGTACTTC.

This chain uses TRBV2 with TRBJ2-2, with 11 positions matching TRBD2. The CDR3 totals 13 residues. V was pared by 10 bases and J by 6 bases, with 4 bases of the junction left unmatched. Germline-derived CDR1 and CDR2 are SNHLY and FYNNEI. The CDR3 here is CATQLAGAGELFF. CDR3 nucleotides: TGTGCCACCCAACTAGCGGGAGCCGGGGAGCTGTTTTTT.

The CDR3 nucleotides are TGTGCCAGCAGTTACTGGCTAGCGGGCACAGATACGCAGTATTTT. Translated, it gives CASSYWLAGTDTQYF. The chain is built from TRBV6-5 and TRBJ2-3, with 7 bases matching TRBD2. Germline V gene data show CDR1 as MNHEY and CDR2 as SVGAGI. This CDR3 region has 15 residues. The V and J ends lost 1 base and 1 base, in that order; junction bases with no gene match: 2.

The V and J genes are TRBV6-1 and TRBJ2-3; 7 bases fit TRBD2. The junction had 10 bases not matched to a gene; V was cut back by 4 bases and J by 3 bases. In germline, CDR1 is MNHNS, CDR2 SASEGT. The CDR3 runs 16 residues. The CDR3: CASSVVAGVSTDTQYF. The CDR3 DNA reads TGTGCCAGCAGTGTGGTCGCGGGAGTATCAACAGATACGCAGTATTTT.

V and J are TRBV11-1 and TRBJ2-5, with a possible D match to TRBD2 (6 bases). The germline V and J ends were trimmed by 5 bases and 5 bases, with 18 bases remaining between them. This CDR3 has 15 amino acids. Germline lookup yields CDR1 SGHAT and CDR2 FQDESV (reference sequence). The CDR3: CASSPGAGLGETQYF. As DNA, the CDR3 is TGTGCCAGCAGCCCCGGGGCGGGGCTCGGGGAGACCCAGTACTTC.

The chain combines TRBV5-1 with TRBJ2-1; 10 nucleotides agree with TRBD2. Germline V lookup: CDR1 SGHRS, CDR2 YFSETQ. The length of the CDR3 is 16 residues. V dropped 5 bases and J dropped 0; count of bases not matched to a gene: 5. Written as DNA, the CDR3 is TGCGCCAGCAGAGACGAGCGGGGGGGCTCCTACAATGAGCAGTTCTTC. It translates to CASRDERGGSYNEQFF.

CDR3 nucleotide sequence: TGTGCCAGCAGCGTGGGACTAGCGGGATCCCACGAGCAGTACTTC. Amino acids: CASSVGLAGSHEQYF. The chain has TRBV5-6 and TRBJ2-7; 13 bases line up with TRBD2. Germline V CDR1 and CDR2: SGHDT, YYEEEE. The junction had 6 bases not matched to a gene; V was cut back by 4 bases and J by 5 bases. CDR3 length: 15 amino acids.

In its sample, this clone was seen once. This chain uses TRBV2 with TRBJ2-1; 10 bases are a match to TRBD2. Losses at the gene ends were 4 bases for V and 2 bases for J; bases not matched to a gene: 2. The CDR3 covers 15 residues. Per the germline V gene, CDR1 is SNHLY and CDR2 is FYNNEI. The DNA of the CDR3 is TGTGCCAGCAGTGGCAGCGGGAGGGCCTACAATGAGCAGTTCTTC. Amino acids: CASSGSGRAYNEQFF.

This chain connects TRBV7-6 to TRBJ2-3; TRBD2 aligns across 8 bases. The CDR3 totals 17 residues. Germline-derived CDR1 and CDR2 are SGHVS and FNYEAQ. V shed 2 bases, J shed 2 bases, and the junction held 9 bases outside the gene matches. CDR3 bases: TGTGCCAGCAGCTTACTGGGCGGGGGGAGCCTCACAGATACGCAGTATTTT. Translated, it gives CASSLLGGGSLTDTQYF. Complete variable domain (other parts from reference TRBV7-6 and TRBJ2-3): GAGVSQSPRYKVTKRGQDVALRCDPISGHVSLYWYRQALGQGPEFLTYFNYEAQQDKSGLPNDRFSAERPEGSISTLTIQRTEQRDSAMYRCASSLLGGGSLTDTQYFGPGTRLTVL.

V is TRBV5-1 and J is TRBJ2-1; no reliable D call. V dropped 0 bases and J dropped 4 bases, with 5 bases sitting between them. This CDR3 region has 13 residues. Per the germline V gene, CDR1 is SGHRS and CDR2 is YFSETQ. The CDR3 loop is CASSLGDYNEQFF. The DNA for the CDR3 is TGCGCCAGCAGCTTGGGAGATTACAATGAGCAGTTCTTC.

The gene calls are TRBV5-1 and TRBJ2-7; TRBD1 agrees at 10 bases. V shed 3 bases, J shed 5 bases, and the junction held 5 bases outside the gene matches. The CDR3 is made up of 14 amino acids. CDR1 and CDR2 (germline): SGHRS, YFSETQ. For the CDR3, the DNA is TGCGCCAGCAGCTCGGGACAGGGGCTCCACGAGCAGTACTTC. Protein product: CASSSGQGLHEQYF.

This clone showed up just a few times. The genes are TRBV7-3 and TRBJ2-3, with D tentatively TRBD2 (5 bases). Trimming stripped 5 bases from V and 2 bases from J, with 14 bases between. From germline, CDR1 is SGHTA and CDR2 FQGTGA. This CDR3 is built from 15 residues. CDR3 nucleotide sequence: TGTGCCAGCAGCCAGCATCTCGGGGACACAGATACGCAGTATTTT. Amino acid sequence: CASSQHLGDTDTQYF.

The chain is built from TRBV4-1 and TRBJ2-2, with D possibly being TRBD2 (6 bases). Germline V gene sequence: CDR1 MGHRA, CDR2 YSYEKL. V lost 1 base to trimming and J lost 6 bases, with 12 bases between them. CDR3 size: 15 residues. CDR3 loop: CASSQVPGTPGELFF. CDR3 nucleotide sequence: TGCGCCAGCAGCCAAGTCCCCGGGACTCCCGGGGAGCTGTTTTTT.

The V gene is TRBV14, the J gene TRBJ2-2; TRBD2 matches 8 bases. Germline assignment: CDR1 SGHDN and CDR2 FVKESK. The CDR3 loop spans 15 amino acids. The trim removed 4 bases at V and 4 bases at J, leaving 5 bases unmatched. CDR3 in amino acids: CASSPPGGRTGELFF. In DNA, the CDR3 is TGTGCCAGCAGCCCACCGGGGGGGCGCACCGGGGAGCTGTTTTTT.

This sequence joins TRBV7-9 and TRBJ1-1, with D unresolved. Germline lookup yields CDR1 SEHNR and CDR2 FQNEAQ (reference sequence). The ends were cut back, 2 bases at V and 1 base at J, with 8 bases in the middle. The CDR3 length is 14 residues. The CDR3 reads CASSLWAGNTEAFF. The DNA of the CDR3 is TGTGCCAGCAGCTTATGGGCTGGGAACACTGAAGCTTTCTTT.

The chain is built from TRBV7-8 and TRBJ2-7, with 9 bases lining up with TRBD2. The CDR3 totals 14 residues. V shed 4 bases and J 5 bases; nucleotides not matched to a gene: 6. The germline CDR1 and CDR2 sequences are SGHVS and FQNEAQ. Written as DNA, the CDR3 is TGTGCCAGCAGCTGGCGGGAGGGCGGCGACGAGCAGTACTTC. Translated: CASSWREGGDEQYF.

The V and J genes are TRBV19 and TRBJ1-2; 7 bases fit TRBD1. The CDR3 is 15 residues long. J lost 4 bases, V lost 5 bases, and 10 bases had no gene match. CDR1 LNHDA and CDR2 SQIVND come from the germline V gene (reference sequence). Here the CDR3 DNA reads TGTGCCAGTAGTTTCGGAACAGGGGAAGCCTATGGCTACACCTTC. It specifies CASSFGTGEAYGYTF.

The chain recombines TRBV19 with TRBJ2-7, with D perhaps TRBD1 (5 bases). V gave up 3 bases and J gave up 3 bases, with 15 bases separating them. The CDR3 spans 15 residues. From germline, CDR1 is LNHDA and CDR2 SQIVND (reference sequence). The chain's CDR3 is CASSMNRKKVYEQYF. The CDR3 DNA follows: TGTGCCAGTAGTATGAACAGGAAAAAGGTCTACGAGCAGTACTTC.

This clone was detected only a few times. J is TRBJ1-5 and V is TRBV2, with 7 bases identical to TRBD1. This CDR3 spans 14 amino acids. Germline V gene data show CDR1 as SNHLY and CDR2 as FYNNEI. The V gene end was trimmed by 5 bases and the J gene end by 3 bases; junction bases not matched to a gene: 4. CDR3 protein: CASSRDRNNQPQHF. In DNA, the CDR3 is TGTGCCAGCAGTCGGGACAGAAACAATCAGCCCCAGCATTTT.